This T cell receptor (beta chain) stems from a study of T cell responses to AZD1222 COVID-19 vaccine. Study-wide points: The peak T cell response came first, and repertoires were sampled only after it.

The assay was immunoSEQ multiplex PCR, and TCRdb's table has in-frame clones only and misses some. Among roughly 92,000 clones listed, around 90% were seen once. In this sample, this clone turned up once. The antigen is not known. The receptor was derived from an adult in good health. The specimen comprised peripheral blood, sampled on day 0 of AZD1222 vaccination.

In DNA, the CDR3 is TGTGCCAGCAGCTTTGTAGGGAATGATAATCAGCCCCAGCATTTT. Its protein is CASSFVGNDNQPQHF. The V and J genes are TRBV7-9 and TRBJ1-5; D not resolved. Trimming cost V 3 bases and J 4 bases, with 13 bases left between them. In germline, CDR1 is SEHNR, CDR2 FQNEAQ (reference sequence). The CDR3 sequence is 15 residues long.